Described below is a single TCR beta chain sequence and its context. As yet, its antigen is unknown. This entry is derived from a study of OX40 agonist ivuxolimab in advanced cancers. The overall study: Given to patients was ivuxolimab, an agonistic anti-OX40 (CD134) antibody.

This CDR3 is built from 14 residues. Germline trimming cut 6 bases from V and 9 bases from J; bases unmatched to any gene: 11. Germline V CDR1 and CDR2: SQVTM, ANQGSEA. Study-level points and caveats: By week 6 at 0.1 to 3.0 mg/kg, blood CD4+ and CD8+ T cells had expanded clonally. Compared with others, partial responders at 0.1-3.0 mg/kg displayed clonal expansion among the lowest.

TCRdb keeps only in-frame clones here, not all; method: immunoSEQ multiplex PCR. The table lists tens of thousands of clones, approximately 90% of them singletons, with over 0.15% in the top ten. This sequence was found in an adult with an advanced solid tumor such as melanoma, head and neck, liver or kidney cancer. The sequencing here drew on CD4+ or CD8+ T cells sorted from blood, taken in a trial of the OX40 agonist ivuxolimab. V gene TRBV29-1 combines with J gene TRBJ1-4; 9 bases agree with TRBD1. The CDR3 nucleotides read TGCAGCGTAGCCCCGACAGGGGGAAATCAAAAACTGTTTTTT. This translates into CSVAPTGGNQKLFF.